These 29 T cell receptor beta chains share one sample of origin, sequenced in a study of blood T cell repertoires in COVID-19. The table came from immunoSEQ multiplex PCR; TCRdb's copy has only in-frame clones and leaves some out. The sample contains roughly 250,000 clones, more than 75% of which appear only once. Sequences were obtained from peripheral blood. These TCRs come from a woman between 40 and 55 years old who had recovered from COVID-19.

The sample holds one count of this clone. The chain carries TRBV4-3 and TRBJ1-2, with D possibly being TRBD1 (6 bases). The CDR3 sequence is 14 residues long. With 1 base removed from V and 5 bases from J, the gap between germline ends came to 11 bases. Germline lookup yields CDR1 LGHNA and CDR2 YSLEER. CDR3 sequence (DNA): TGCGCCAGCAGCCAAGGGGGGCCGGGGTATGGCTACACCTTC. This sequence encodes CASSQGGPGYGYTF.

The CDR3 coding sequence is TGTGCCTGGGCCCACGGGCAGGGTGGGAACTATGGCTACACCTTC. It specifies CAWAHGQGGNYGYTF. The chain recombines TRBV30 with TRBJ1-2; a weak D match, TRBD1 (5 bases). V lost 5 bases and J 2 bases, leaving 18 bases between the germline ends. Germline V gives CDR1 GTSNPN, CDR2 SVGIG (reference sequence). This CDR3 is built from 15 residues.

Regarding this clone: Other DNA variants within this sample encode the same CDR3. V usage is TRBV20-1 and J usage is TRBJ2-3, with D tentatively TRBD2 (5 bases). This CDR3 has 11 residues. Germline V lookup: CDR1 DFQATT, CDR2 SNEGSKA (reference sequence). Trimming removed 3 bases at V and 5 bases at J, with 6 bases between. CDR3: CSASRGDTQYF. Written as DNA, the CDR3 is TGCAGTGCTAGTCGGGGAGATACGCAGTATTTT.

This clone was observed once. The rearrangement joins TRBV11-1 to TRBJ1-1; no clear D. Germline V gives CDR1 SGHAT, CDR2 FQDESV (reference sequence). The CDR3 spans 12 residues. Between the trimmed V and J ends, which lost 5 bases and 3 bases, there was a span of 7 bases. This CDR3 is CASSLGDTEAFF. In nucleotides, the CDR3 is TGTGCCAGCAGCCTCGGGGACACTGAAGCTTTCTTT.

This chain joins TRBV6-6 and TRBJ2-2; 10 nucleotides line up with TRBD2. CDR3 size: 19 residues. V shed 5 bases and J 0 bases; nucleotides not matched to a gene: 12. Germline CDR1 reads MNHNY; CDR2 reads SVGAGI (reference sequence). The CDR3 coding sequence is TGTGCCAGCAGTCCCGGGACACCCAGCGGGAGGGCGAACACCGGGGAGCTGTTTTTT. Encoded protein: CASSPGTPSGRANTGELFF.

The genes are TRBV19 and TRBJ2-6; D unresolved. Trimming left V 7 bases short and J 0 bases short, with 10 bases between. CDR1 is LNHDA and CDR2 is SQIVND in the germline V gene (reference sequence). The CDR3 is 15 amino acids. The CDR3 loop is CASNPAPSGANVLTF. Here the CDR3 DNA reads TGTGCCAGTAACCCAGCGCCCTCTGGGGCCAACGTCCTGACTTTC. Combining the CDR3 with reference TRBV19 and TRBJ2-6 gives the whole variable domain DGGITQSPKYLFRKEGQNVTLSCEQNLNHDAMYWYRQDPGQGLRLIYYSQIVNDFQKGDIAEGYSVSREKKESFPLTVTSAQKNPTAFYLCASNPAPSGANVLTFGAGSRLTVL.

The rearrangement links TRBV6-5 to TRBJ2-1, with TRBD1 matching over 9 bases. The junction had 2 bases not matched to a gene; V was cut back by 1 base and J by 4 bases. The germline gives CDR1 MNHEY, CDR2 SVGAGI. The CDR3 spans 15 residues. This CDR3 is CASSYYRGLYNEQFF. CDR3 DNA sequence: TGTGCCAGCAGTTACTACAGGGGGCTTTACAATGAGCAGTTCTTC.

The chain links TRBV7-9 to TRBJ2-5; 9 nucleotides align to TRBD2. This CDR3 has 17 residues. In germline, CDR1 is SEHNR, CDR2 FQNEAQ (reference sequence). V lost 1 base to trimming and J lost 4 bases; unmatched junction nucleotides: 10. CDR3 coding DNA: TGTGCCAGCAGCTTAGACGGGGCGGGAGGGCCGACAGAGACCCAGTACTTC. Its protein product is CASSLDGAGGPTETQYF. The full variable domain, rest sourced from reference TRBV7-9 and TRBJ2-5, is DTGVSQNPRHKITKRGQNVTFRCDPISEHNRLYWYRQTLGQGPEFLTYFQNEAQLEKSRLLSDRFSAERPKGSFSTLEIQRTEQGDSAMYLCASSLDGAGGPTETQYFGPGTRLLVL.

The gene calls are TRBV5-8 and TRBJ2-1, with 7 bases aligning to TRBD2. Unmatched junction bases numbered 5, after V lost 2 bases and J lost 0 bases. Germline loops: CDR1 SGHTS, CDR2 YDEGEE. This CDR3 is built from 16 residues. The CDR3 DNA follows: TGTGCCAGCAGCTTTGGGCTAGCGGACTCCTACAATGAGCAGTTCTTC. It specifies CASSFGLADSYNEQFF.

The chain has TRBV5-1 and TRBJ2-5; 14 nucleotides match TRBD2. CDR3 size: 16 residues. Germline CDR1 reads SGHRS; CDR2 reads YFSETQ. The J segment lost 5 bases and the V segment lost 4 bases, leaving 7 bases of the junction unmatched. The DNA of the CDR3 is TGCGCCAGCAGCCCCAAGACTAGCGGGAGGGCTGAGACCCAGTACTTC. It is translated as CASSPKTSGRAETQYF. Combining the CDR3 with reference TRBV5-1 and TRBJ2-5 gives the whole variable domain KAGVTQTPRYLIKTRGQQVTLSCSPISGHRSVSWYQQTPGQGLQFLFEYFSETQRNKGNFPGRFSGRQFSNSRSEMNVSTLELGDSALYLCASSPKTSGRAETQYFGPGTRLLVL.

The chain couples TRBV7-2 to TRBJ2-5; TRBD2 agrees at 12 bases. CDR1 and CDR2 from the germline V gene are SGHTA and FQGNSA. The V gene end was trimmed by 4 bases and the J gene end by 5 bases; junction bases not matched to a gene: 2. CDR3 size: 14 residues. CDR3 sequence: CASSSGLAGETQYF. The CDR3 DNA follows: TGTGCCAGCAGCTCCGGACTAGCGGGGGAGACCCAGTACTTC.

The J gene is TRBJ1-5, the V gene TRBV19; possibly TRBD1 for D (5 bases). The length of the CDR3 is 14 residues. Germline V lookup: CDR1 LNHDA, CDR2 SQIVND (reference sequence). V was clipped by 3 bases and J by 4 bases, with 10 bases between them. CDR3 DNA: TGTGCCAGTAGTATTGACAGATGGAATCAGCCCCAGCATTTT. Its protein is CASSIDRWNQPQHF.

Here the CDR3 reads CASSLGTSGRRAYEQYF. CDR3 DNA sequence: TGTGCCAGCAGCTTGGGGACTAGCGGGAGGAGGGCCTACGAGCAGTACTTC. The chain joins TRBV5-6 to TRBJ2-7, with 14 bases aligning to TRBD2. From germline, CDR1 is SGHDT and CDR2 YYEEEE. J gave up 2 bases and V 0 bases, and 4 bases lay outside the gene matches. The CDR3 runs to 17 residues.

V and J are TRBV4-3 and TRBJ2-7; 9 positions agree with TRBD2. The germline V gene encodes CDR1 LGHNA and CDR2 YSLEER. V shed 1 base, J shed 3 bases, and the junction held 1 base outside the gene matches. There are 14 residues in the CDR3. The CDR3 DNA follows: TGCGCCAGCAGCCAAGCGCGGGAGGGCTACGAGCAGTACTTC. This encodes CASSQAREGYEQYF.

This chain links TRBV30 with TRBJ1-5, with TRBD1 identical over 11 bases. This CDR3 comprises 17 residues. The junction had 6 bases not matched to a gene; V was cut back by 2 bases and J by 0 bases. CDR1 is GTSNPN, CDR2 SVGIG, per germline (reference sequence). CDR3 nucleotides: TGTGCCTGGAGTCGGGACAGGGGGTGGAATAGCAATCAGCCCCAGCATTTT. It specifies CAWSRDRGWNSNQPQHF.

This chain connects TRBV10-3 to TRBJ2-2; D is possibly TRBD1 (6 bases). CDR3 length: 16 amino acids. The V gene lost 6 bases and the J gene lost 4 bases, with 18 bases spanning the gap. Germline CDR1 and CDR2: ENHRY and SYGVKD. The CDR3 DNA reads as TGTGCCATCAGACGGGCGGGCAGGGGCGGCACCGGGGAGCTGTTTTTT. Encoded protein: CAIRRAGRGGTGELFF.

The chain is built from TRBV5-4 and TRBJ2-1, with TRBD2 matching 12 bases. The germline CDR1 and CDR2 sequences are SGHNT and YYREEE (reference sequence). V shed 1 base and J 10 bases; nucleotides not matched to a gene: 9. This CDR3 comprises 16 residues. CDR3: CASSLPLAGGLPEQFF. The DNA of the CDR3 is TGTGCCAGCAGCTTGCCCCTAGCGGGAGGGCTTCCCGAGCAGTTCTTC.

This clone was seen once. The rearrangement uses TRBV15 and TRBJ2-1; maybe TRBD2 (7 bases). Trimming pared 9 bases from V and 0 bases from J, leaving 12 bases between. CDR3 length: 14 amino acids. Germline-derived CDR1 and CDR2 are LNHNV and YYDKDF (reference sequence). CDR3 bases: TGTGCCACGGGGGGCGGGAGCTCCTACAATGAGCAGTTCTTC. Amino acids: CATGGGSSYNEQFF. The whole variable domain, remainder taken from reference TRBV15 and TRBJ2-1, is DAMVIQNPRYQVTQFGKPVTLSCSQTLNHNVMYWYQQKSSQAPKLLFHYYDKDFNNEADTPDNFQSRRPNTSFCFLDIRSPGLGDTAMYLCATGGGSSYNEQFFGPGTRLTVL.

The table lists this clone with a count of one. The rearrangement links TRBV7-9 to TRBJ2-7, with D tentatively TRBD1 (6 bases). Trimming stripped 4 bases from V and 10 bases from J, with 23 bases between. Germline CDR1 and CDR2: SEHNR and FQNEAQ (reference sequence). The CDR3 has 15 amino acids. DNA of the CDR3: TGTGCCAGCAGCTCCGCCTGGGACACCCCCGAAACTCAGTACTTC. Amino acids: CASSSAWDTPETQYF.

This chain uses TRBV19 with TRBJ2-4; D is perhaps TRBD1 (5 bases). This CDR3 is built from 14 residues. CDR1 is LNHDA and CDR2 is SQIVND in the germline V gene (reference sequence). The V end was cut by 5 bases, the J end by 1 base, with 9 bases between. The DNA for the CDR3 is TGTGCCAGTAGTTGGTCAGGGGCCAAAAACATTCAGTACTTC. The encoded protein is CASSWSGAKNIQYF.

As regards this clone: The CDR3 ends on some other residue instead of the conserved phenylalanine or tryptophan, so this is likely a read error. Because the CDR3's place on the DNA is in doubt, the DNA is left out and the CDR3 is given as listed by TCRdb. This chain connects TRBV3-1 (or the pseudogene TRBV3-2) to TRBJ1-2; the table's D gene call, TRBD1, was not cross checked with the DNA. A total of 11 residues make up the CDR3, ends included. Germline assignment: CDR1 LGHDT and CDR2 YNNKEL (reference sequence). CDR3 residues: CASSQDPGQLR.

V usage is TRBV7-9 and J usage is TRBJ1-1; weak D call: TRBD1 (5 bases). Trimming shortened V by 5 bases and J by 0 bases, and 10 bases separated the two germline ends. CDR1 and CDR2 (germline): SEHNR, FQNEAQ (reference sequence). The CDR3 covers 14 residues. The CDR3: CASSKDIMNTEAFF. CDR3 in DNA: TGTGCCAGCAGCAAGGACATTATGAACACTGAAGCTTTCTTT.

The V call is TRBV29-1, the J call TRBJ2-3, with TRBD1 identical over 11 bases. V dropped 0 bases and J dropped 3; count of bases not matched to a gene: 8. Per germline, CDR1 SQVTM and CDR2 ANQGSEA. The CDR3 is 17 amino acids. This CDR3 is CSVEDVDGTGGTDTQYF. The CDR3, as DNA: TGCAGCGTTGAAGATGTTGACGGGACAGGGGGGACAGATACGCAGTATTTT.

This sequence joins TRBV10-2 and TRBJ2-1; 7 positions agree with TRBD1. Germline values: CDR1 WSHSY, CDR2 SAAADI. The CDR3 length is 13 residues. V shed 6 bases and J 9 bases; nucleotides not matched to a gene: 8. In DNA, the CDR3 is TGCGCCAGCAGCGTTTACAGGGGACCTGAGCAGTTCTTC. It specifies CASSVYRGPEQFF.

This chain links TRBV7-6 with TRBJ2-1; 8 bases line up with TRBD2. The CDR3 covers 15 residues. Per the germline V gene, CDR1 is SGHVS and CDR2 is FNYEAQ. The trim removed 5 bases at V and 2 bases at J, leaving 5 bases unmatched. The CDR3 spells CASSNGRAPYNEQFF. For the CDR3, the DNA is TGTGCCAGCAGCAACGGGAGGGCCCCCTACAATGAGCAGTTCTTC. Drawing the rest from reference TRBV7-6 and TRBJ2-1, the complete variable domain is GAGVSQSPRYKVTKRGQDVALRCDPISGHVSLYWYRQALGQGPEFLTYFNYEAQQDKSGLPNDRFSAERPEGSISTLTIQRTEQRDSAMYRCASSNGRAPYNEQFFGPGTRLTVL.

This chain uses TRBV9 with TRBJ2-6, with D perhaps TRBD1 (6 bases). V was clipped by 3 bases and J by 1 base, with 17 bases between them. Germline loops: CDR1 SGDLS, CDR2 YYNGEE. The CDR3 consists of 18 residues. CDR3 nucleotides: TGTGCCAGCAGCGACCCACAGGGCCAGGGGTCTGGGGCCAACGTCCTGACTTTC. Translated, it gives CASSDPQGQGSGANVLTF.

This rearrangement joins TRBV5-6 to TRBJ2-7; maybe TRBD2 (5 bases). There are 12 residues in the CDR3. In germline, CDR1 is SGHDT, CDR2 YYEEEE. V lost 4 bases to trimming and J lost 3 bases, with 8 bases between them. CDR3 coding DNA: TGTGCCAGCAGCGTCGGGAACTACGAGCAGTACGTC. Its translation: CASSVGNYEQYV.

The chain is built from TRBV25-1 and TRBJ1-4, with 9 bases aligning to TRBD1. The CDR3 is 16 residues long. The V segment lost 1 base and the J segment 6 bases; nucleotides outside the gene matches: 6. CDR1 and CDR2 from the germline V gene are MGHDK and SYGVNS. The chain's CDR3 is CASSELGQGPDEKLFF. The CDR3 nucleotides are TGTGCCAGCAGTGAATTGGGACAGGGCCCCGATGAAAAACTGTTTTTT.

The rearrangement uses TRBV7-9 and TRBJ1-3, with D uncertain. The CDR3 contains 17 residues. The germline CDR1 and CDR2 sequences are SEHNR and FQNEAQ (reference sequence). The V end lost 2 bases, the J end lost 4 bases, and 18 bases lay between the germline ends. CDR3 residues: CASSLLSPRTLGNTIYF. DNA of the CDR3: TGTGCCAGCAGCTTACTGTCCCCCAGGACTCTGGGAAACACCATATATTTT. The full variable domain, in which reference TRBV7-9 and TRBJ1-3 provide the parts outside the CDR3, is DTGVSQNPRHKITKRGQNVTFRCDPISEHNRLYWYRQTLGQGPEFLTYFQNEAQLEKSRLLSDRFSAERPKGSFSTLEIQRTEQGDSAMYLCASSLLSPRTLGNTIYFGEGSWLTVV.